These 8 T cell receptor beta chains came from one sample sequenced in a study of blood T cell repertoires in COVID-19. TCRdb's copy holds only in-frame clones and misses some; the assay was immunoSEQ multiplex PCR. The repertoire holds some 300,000 clones, with around 88% as singletons. The sequenced sample was peripheral blood. The source is a woman aged 30 to 39 who had recovered from COVID-19.

This clone was seen more than once but under ten times. The chain employs TRBV3-1 (or the pseudogene TRBV3-2) and TRBJ1-4; 7 bases agree with TRBD1. The V gene's germline CDR1 is LGHDT and CDR2 YNNKEL (reference sequence). This CDR3 region has 14 residues. With V trimmed by 4 bases and J by 2 bases, 1 base remained unmatched. The CDR3 protein is CASSPRGTNEKLFF. The CDR3 DNA reads TGTGCCAGCAGCCCCAGGGGGACTAATGAAAAACTGTTTTTT.

The gene calls are TRBV4-1 and TRBJ2-6; D might be TRBD1 (6 bases). Per germline, CDR1 MGHRA and CDR2 YSYEKL. This CDR3 has 16 amino acids. Trimming shortened V by 1 base and J by 2 bases, and 9 bases separated the two germline ends. CDR3 DNA: TGCGCCAGCAGCCAAGGGACAGAGACTGGGGCCAACGTCCTGACTTTC. Amino acid sequence: CASSQGTETGANVLTF.

The chain has TRBV29-1 and TRBJ2-5, with 8 bases identical to TRBD1. There are 12 residues in the CDR3. Germline V gene lookup returns CDR1 SQVTM and CDR2 ANQGSEA. The junction had 4 bases not matched to a gene; V was cut back by 5 bases and J by 5 bases. CDR3 sequence reads: CSVQGAEETQYF. CDR3 in DNA: TGCAGCGTTCAGGGGGCGGAGGAGACCCAGTACTTC.

V usage is TRBV18 and J usage is TRBJ2-2; no clear D gene. Trimming took 7 bases from V and 3 from J, leaving 9 bases between them. Germline V gene data show CDR1 as KGHSH and CDR2 as LQKENI. The CDR3 extends over 13 amino acids. This chain's CDR3 is CASFDSDTGELFF. The CDR3, as DNA: TGTGCCAGCTTCGACTCAGACACCGGGGAGCTGTTTTTT.

The chain employs TRBV5-1 and TRBJ2-3, with a weak D call TRBD2 (6 bases). CDR3 length equals 13 residues. CDR1 is SGHRS, CDR2 YFSETQ, per germline. The V end lost 4 bases, the J end lost 0 bases, and 6 bases lay between the germline ends. CDR3 region: CASSRESTDTQYF. The CDR3 DNA sequence: TGCGCCAGCAGCCGGGAGAGCACAGATACGCAGTATTTT.

The V call is TRBV7-6, the J call TRBJ1-1; D perhaps matches TRBD1 (6 bases). The V end was cut by 5 bases, the J end by 1 base, with 11 bases between. Germline V gene lookup returns CDR1 SGHVS and CDR2 FNYEAQ. The CDR3 spans 14 residues. The CDR3 protein is CASSPGTPNTEAFF. Written as DNA, the CDR3 is TGTGCCAGCAGCCCCGGGACACCGAACACTGAAGCTTTCTTT.

This clone was seen at least ten times. The chain links TRBV10-3 to TRBJ2-7; 11 nucleotides agree with TRBD1. CDR1 and CDR2 from the germline V gene are ENHRY and SYGVKD. The CDR3 has 14 amino acids. Trimming cost V 4 bases and J 6 bases; bases outside gene matches: 5. The CDR3 sequence is CAISVWTGGAEQYF. CDR3 coding DNA: TGTGCCATCAGTGTTTGGACAGGGGGCGCCGAGCAGTACTTC.

This clone has only one observation. CDR3: CATSRGGYGYTF. The CDR3 region has the DNA TGTGCCACCAGCAGAGGCGGCTATGGCTACACCTTC. The chain couples TRBV15 to TRBJ1-2; no firm D call. The CDR3 covers 12 residues. From germline, CDR1 is LNHNV and CDR2 YYDKDF (reference sequence). Trimming cost V 1 base and J 4 bases, with 4 bases left between them.